This T cell receptor beta chain was sequenced for a study of beta chain features in type 1 diabetes. The wider study: Summed over all samples, the examined sorted cells came to roughly 110 million.

The study reverse transcribed the entire isolated RNA, so it sequenced expressed TCRB transcripts. TCRdb's table, derived via immunoSEQ multiplex PCR, lists solely in-frame clones and lacks some. The sample lists 310,000 or so clones; around 9.7% were seen once. CDR1 and CDR2 from the germline V gene are SGHVS and FNYEAQ. This CDR3 has 17 amino acids. V gave up 1 base and J gave up 0 bases, with 13 bases separating them. This clone was found a few times. Its specificity is unknown. The study's findings and limits: Reads derived from cDNA could over-represent cells showing high TCR expression. Type 1 diabetes patients showed a moderate but significant shortening of TCRB CDR3s in all four CD4+ subsets.

The V gene is TRBV7-6, the J gene TRBJ2-4, with D possibly being TRBD1 (6 bases). The sequenced material came from central memory CD4+ T cells from blood. The sequence was collected from a man aged 25 to 45 with type 1 diabetes. The CDR3 protein is CASSLESGVGAKNIQYF. CDR3 coding DNA: TGTGCCAGCAGCTTAGAGTCAGGGGTTGGAGCCAAAAACATTCAGTACTTC. The entire variable domain, with the rest obtained from reference TRBV7-6 and TRBJ2-4, is as follows: GAGVSQSPRYKVTKRGQDVALRCDPISGHVSLYWYRQALGQGPEFLTYFNYEAQQDKSGLPNDRFSAERPEGSISTLTIQRTEQRDSAMYRCASSLESGVGAKNIQYFGAGTRLSVL.